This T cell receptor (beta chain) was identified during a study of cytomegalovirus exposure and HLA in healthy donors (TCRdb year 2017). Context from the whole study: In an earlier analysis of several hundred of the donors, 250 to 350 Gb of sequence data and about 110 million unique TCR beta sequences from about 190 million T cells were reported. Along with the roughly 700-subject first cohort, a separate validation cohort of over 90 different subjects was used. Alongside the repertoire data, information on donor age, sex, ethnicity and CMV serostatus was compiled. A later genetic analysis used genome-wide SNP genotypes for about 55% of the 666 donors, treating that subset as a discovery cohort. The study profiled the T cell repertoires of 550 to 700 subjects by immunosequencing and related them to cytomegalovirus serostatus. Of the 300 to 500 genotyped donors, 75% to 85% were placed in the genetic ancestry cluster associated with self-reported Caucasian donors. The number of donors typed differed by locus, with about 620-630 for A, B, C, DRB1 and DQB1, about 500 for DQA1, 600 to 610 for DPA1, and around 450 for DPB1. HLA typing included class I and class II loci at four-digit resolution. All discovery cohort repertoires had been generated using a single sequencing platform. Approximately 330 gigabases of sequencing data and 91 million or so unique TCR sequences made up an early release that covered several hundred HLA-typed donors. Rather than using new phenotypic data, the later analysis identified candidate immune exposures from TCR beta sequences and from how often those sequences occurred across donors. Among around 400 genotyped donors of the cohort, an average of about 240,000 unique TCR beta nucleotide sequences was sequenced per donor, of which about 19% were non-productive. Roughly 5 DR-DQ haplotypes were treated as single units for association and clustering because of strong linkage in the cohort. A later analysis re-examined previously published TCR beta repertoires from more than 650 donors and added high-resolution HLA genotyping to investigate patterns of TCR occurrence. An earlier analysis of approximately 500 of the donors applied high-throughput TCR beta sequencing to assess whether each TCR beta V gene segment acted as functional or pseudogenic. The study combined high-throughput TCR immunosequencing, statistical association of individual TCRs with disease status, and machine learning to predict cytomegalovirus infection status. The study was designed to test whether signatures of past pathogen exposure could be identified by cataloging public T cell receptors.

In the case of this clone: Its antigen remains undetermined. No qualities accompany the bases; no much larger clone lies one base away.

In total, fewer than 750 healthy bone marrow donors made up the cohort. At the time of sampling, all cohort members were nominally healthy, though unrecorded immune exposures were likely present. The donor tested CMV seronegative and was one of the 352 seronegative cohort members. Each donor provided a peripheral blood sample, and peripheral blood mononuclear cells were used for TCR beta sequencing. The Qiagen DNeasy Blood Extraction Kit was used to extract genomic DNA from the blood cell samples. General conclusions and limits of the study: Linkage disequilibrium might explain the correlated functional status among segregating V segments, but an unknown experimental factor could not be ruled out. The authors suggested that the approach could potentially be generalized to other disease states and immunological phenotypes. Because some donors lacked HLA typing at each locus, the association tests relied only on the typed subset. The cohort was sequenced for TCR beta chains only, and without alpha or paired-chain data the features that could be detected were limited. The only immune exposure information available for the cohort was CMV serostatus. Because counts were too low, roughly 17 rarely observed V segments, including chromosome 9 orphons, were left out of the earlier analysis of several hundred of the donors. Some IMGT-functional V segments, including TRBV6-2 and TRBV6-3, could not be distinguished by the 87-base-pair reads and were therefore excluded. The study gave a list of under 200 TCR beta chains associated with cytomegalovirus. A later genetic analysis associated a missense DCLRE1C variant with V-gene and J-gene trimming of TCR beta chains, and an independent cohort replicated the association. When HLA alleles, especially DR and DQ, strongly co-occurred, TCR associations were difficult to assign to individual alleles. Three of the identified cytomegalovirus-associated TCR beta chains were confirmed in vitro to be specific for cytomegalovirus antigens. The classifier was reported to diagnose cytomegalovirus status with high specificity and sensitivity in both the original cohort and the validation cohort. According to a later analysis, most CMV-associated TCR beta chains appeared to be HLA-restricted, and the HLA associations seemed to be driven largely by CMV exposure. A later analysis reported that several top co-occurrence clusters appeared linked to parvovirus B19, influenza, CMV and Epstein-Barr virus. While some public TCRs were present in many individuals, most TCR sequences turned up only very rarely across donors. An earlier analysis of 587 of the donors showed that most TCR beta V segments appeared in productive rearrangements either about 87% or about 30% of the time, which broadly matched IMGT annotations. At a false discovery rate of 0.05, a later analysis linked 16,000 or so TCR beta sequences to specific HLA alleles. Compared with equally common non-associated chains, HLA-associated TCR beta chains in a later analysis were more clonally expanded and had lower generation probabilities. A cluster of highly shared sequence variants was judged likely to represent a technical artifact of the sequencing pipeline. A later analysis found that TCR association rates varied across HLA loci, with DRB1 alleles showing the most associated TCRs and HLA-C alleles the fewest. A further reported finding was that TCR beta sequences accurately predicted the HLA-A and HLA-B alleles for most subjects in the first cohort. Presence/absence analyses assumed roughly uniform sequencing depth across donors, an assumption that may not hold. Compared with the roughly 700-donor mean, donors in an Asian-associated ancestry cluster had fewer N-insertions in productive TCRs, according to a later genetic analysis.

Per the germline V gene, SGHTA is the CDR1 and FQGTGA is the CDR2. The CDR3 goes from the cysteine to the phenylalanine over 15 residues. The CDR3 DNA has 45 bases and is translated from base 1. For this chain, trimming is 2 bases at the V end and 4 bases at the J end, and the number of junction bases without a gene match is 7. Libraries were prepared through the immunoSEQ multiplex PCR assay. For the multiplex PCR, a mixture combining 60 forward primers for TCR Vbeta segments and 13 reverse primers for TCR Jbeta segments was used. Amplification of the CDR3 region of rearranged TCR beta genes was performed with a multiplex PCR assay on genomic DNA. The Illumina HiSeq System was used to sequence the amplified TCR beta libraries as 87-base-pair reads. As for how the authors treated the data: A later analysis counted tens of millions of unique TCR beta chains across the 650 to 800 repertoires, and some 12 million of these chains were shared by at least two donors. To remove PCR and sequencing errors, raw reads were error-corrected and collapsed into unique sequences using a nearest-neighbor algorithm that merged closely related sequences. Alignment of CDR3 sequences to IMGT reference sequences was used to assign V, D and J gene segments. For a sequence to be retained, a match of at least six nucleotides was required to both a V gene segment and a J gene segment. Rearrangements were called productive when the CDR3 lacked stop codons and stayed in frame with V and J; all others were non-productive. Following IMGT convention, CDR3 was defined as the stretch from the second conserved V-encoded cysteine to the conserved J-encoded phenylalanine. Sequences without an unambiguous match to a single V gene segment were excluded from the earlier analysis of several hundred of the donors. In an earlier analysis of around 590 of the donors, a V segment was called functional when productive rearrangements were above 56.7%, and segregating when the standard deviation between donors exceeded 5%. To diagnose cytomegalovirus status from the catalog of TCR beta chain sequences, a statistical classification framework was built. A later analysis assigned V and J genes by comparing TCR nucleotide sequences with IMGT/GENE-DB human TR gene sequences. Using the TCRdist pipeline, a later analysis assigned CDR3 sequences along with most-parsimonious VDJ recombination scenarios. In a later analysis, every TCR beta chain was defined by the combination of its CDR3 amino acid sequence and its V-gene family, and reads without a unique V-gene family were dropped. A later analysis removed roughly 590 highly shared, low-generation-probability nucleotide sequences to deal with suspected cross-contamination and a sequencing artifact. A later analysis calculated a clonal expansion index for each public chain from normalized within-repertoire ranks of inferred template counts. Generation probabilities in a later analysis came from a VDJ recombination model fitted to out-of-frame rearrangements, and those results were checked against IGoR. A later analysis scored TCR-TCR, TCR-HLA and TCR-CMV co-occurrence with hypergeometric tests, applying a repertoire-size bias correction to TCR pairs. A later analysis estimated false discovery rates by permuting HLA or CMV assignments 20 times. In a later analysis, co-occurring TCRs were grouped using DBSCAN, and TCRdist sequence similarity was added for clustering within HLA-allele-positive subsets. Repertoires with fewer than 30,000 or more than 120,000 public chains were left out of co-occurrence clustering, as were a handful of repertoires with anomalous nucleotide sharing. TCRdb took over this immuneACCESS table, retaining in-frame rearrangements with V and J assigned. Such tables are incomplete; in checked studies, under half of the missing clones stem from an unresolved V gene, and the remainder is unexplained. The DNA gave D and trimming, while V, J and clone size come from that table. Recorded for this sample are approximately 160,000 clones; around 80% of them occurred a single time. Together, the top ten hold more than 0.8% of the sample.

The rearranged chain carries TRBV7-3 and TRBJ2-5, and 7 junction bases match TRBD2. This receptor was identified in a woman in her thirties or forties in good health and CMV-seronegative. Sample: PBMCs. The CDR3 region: CASSLGKASGETQYF. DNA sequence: TGTGCCAGCAGCTTAGGGAAGGCTAGCGGAGAGACCCAGTACTTC.